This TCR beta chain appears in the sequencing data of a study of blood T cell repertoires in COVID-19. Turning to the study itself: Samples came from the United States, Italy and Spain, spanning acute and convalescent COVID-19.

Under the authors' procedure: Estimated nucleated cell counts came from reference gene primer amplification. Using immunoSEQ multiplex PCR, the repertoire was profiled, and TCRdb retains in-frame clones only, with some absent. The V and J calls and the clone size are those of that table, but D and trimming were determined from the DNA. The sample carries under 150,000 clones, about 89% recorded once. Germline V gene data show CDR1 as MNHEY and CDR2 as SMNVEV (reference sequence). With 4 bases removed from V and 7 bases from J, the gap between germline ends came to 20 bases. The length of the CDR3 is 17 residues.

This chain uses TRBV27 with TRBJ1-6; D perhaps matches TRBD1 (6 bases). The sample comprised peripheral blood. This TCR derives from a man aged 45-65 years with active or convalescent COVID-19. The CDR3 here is CASSWGLGGTRNSPLHF. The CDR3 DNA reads TGTGCCAGCAGTTGGGGGCTGGGCGGGACTAGGAATTCACCCCTCCACTTT.